This T cell receptor (beta chain) appears in the sequencing data of a study of CD8+ T cells in alopecia areata. Extracted RNA was reverse transcribed into cDNA, the sequencing template. Profiling relied on immunoSEQ multiplex PCR, and the TCRdb table lists in-frame clones only, not all of them. Of about 180,000 clones listed, about 51% are singletons. The study, taken as a whole, reports: Among the top 100, expanded CD8+ clones were significantly decreased by tofacitinib, as was scalp clonality.

Germline CDR1 and CDR2: SGHDT and YYEEEE. V trimming: 3 bases; J trimming: 4 bases; junction bases outside the gene matches: 4. The CDR3 length is 14 residues. Indicated treatment: oral pan-JAK inhibitor, 5-10 mg twice daily. On this clone itself: Its antigen is as yet unknown.

The sample here was CD8+ T cells sorted from blood, taken at roughly week 53, from a patient treated with tofacitinib. The clonotype comes from a human donor with alopecia areata. This chain uses TRBV5-6 with TRBJ1-5; 7 nucleotides agree with TRBD1. CDR3 DNA sequence: TGTGCCAGCAGCTACGGGACAGCTAATCAGCCCCAGCATTTT. Its translation: CASSYGTANQPQHF. Together with reference TRBV5-6 and TRBJ1-5, the CDR3 gives the full variable domain: DAGVTQSPTHLIKTRGQQVTLRCSPKSGHDTVSWYQQALGQGPQFIFQYYEEEERQRGNFPDRFSGHQFPNYSSELNVNALLLGDSALYLCASSYGTANQPQHFGDGTRLSIL.